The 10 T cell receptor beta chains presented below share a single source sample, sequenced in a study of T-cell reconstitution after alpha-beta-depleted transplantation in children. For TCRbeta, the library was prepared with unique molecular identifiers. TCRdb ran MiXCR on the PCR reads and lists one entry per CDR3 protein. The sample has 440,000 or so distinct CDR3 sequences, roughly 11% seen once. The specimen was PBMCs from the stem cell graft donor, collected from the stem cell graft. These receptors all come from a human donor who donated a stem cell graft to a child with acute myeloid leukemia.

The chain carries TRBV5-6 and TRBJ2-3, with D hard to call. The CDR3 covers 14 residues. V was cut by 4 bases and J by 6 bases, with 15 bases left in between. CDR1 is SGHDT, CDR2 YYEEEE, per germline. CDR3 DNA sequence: TGTGCCAGCAGCCCCCGCCTCTTAGTGGATACGCAGTATTTT. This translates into CASSPRLLVDTQYF.

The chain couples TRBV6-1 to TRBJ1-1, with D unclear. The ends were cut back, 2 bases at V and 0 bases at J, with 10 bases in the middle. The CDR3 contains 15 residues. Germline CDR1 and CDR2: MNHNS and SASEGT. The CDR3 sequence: CASSERILVNTEAFF. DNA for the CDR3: TGTGCCAGCAGTGAACGAATCTTGGTGAACACTGAAGCTTTCTTT.

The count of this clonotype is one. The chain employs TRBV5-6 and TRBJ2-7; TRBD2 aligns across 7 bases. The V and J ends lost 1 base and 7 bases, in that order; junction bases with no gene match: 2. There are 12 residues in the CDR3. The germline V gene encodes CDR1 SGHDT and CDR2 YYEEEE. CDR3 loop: CASSLRAGEQYF. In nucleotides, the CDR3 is TGTGCCAGCAGCTTGCGAGCGGGGGAGCAGTACTTC.

In nucleotides, the CDR3 is TGTGCCAGCAGTTACGGGATTCTCGGGAGACCCCCGAATGAGCAGTTCTTC. It encodes CASSYGILGRPPNEQFF. The chain is built from TRBV6-2 or TRBV6-3 and TRBJ2-1; TRBD2 is a possible D gene (6 bases). CDR1 and CDR2 from the germline V gene are MNHEY and SVGEGT. CDR3 length equals 17 residues. Trimming removed 2 bases at V and 7 bases at J, with 21 bases between.

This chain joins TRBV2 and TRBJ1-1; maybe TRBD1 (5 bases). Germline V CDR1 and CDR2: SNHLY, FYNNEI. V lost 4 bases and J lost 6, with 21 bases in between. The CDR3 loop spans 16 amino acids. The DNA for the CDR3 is TGTGCCAGCAGTGCCACGCAAAGGGGTCGGGGCGCTGAAGCTTTCTTT. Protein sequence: CASSATQRGRGAEAFF.

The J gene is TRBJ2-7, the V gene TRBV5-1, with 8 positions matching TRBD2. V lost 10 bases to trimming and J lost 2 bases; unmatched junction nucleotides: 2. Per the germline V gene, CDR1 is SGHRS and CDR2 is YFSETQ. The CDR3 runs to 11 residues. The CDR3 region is CAPGLAYEQYV. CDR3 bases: TGCGCCCCGGGACTAGCCTACGAGCAGTACGTC.

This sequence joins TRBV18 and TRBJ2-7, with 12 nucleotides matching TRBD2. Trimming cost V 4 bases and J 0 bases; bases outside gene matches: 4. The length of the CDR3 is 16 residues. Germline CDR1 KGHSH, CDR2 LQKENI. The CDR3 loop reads CASSHTSGRSSYEQYF. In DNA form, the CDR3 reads TGTGCCAGCTCACACACTAGCGGGAGGAGCTCCTACGAGCAGTACTTC.

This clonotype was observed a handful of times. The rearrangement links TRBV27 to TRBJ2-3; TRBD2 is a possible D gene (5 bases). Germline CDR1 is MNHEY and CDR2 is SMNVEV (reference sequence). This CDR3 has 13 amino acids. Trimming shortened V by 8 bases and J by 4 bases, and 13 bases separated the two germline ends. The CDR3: CASGLWPADTQYF. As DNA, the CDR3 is TGTGCCAGCGGACTTTGGCCAGCAGATACGCAGTATTTT.

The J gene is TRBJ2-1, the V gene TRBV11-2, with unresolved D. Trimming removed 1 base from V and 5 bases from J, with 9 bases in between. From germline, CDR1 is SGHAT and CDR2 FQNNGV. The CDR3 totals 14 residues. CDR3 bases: TGTGCCAGCAGCTTAGCCCTTCTGAACAATGAGCAGTTCTTC. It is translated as CASSLALLNNEQFF.

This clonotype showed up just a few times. DNA of the CDR3: TGCGCCAGCAGCCAACGGTCTACAGGGGACAATGAGCAGTTCTTC. Residues: CASSQRSTGDNEQFF. The chain employs TRBV4-3 and TRBJ2-1; 7 positions agree with TRBD1. Looked up from germline, CDR1 is LGHNA and CDR2 is YSLEER. The V segment lost 2 bases and the J segment 5 bases; nucleotides outside the gene matches: 6. This CDR3 spans 15 amino acids.